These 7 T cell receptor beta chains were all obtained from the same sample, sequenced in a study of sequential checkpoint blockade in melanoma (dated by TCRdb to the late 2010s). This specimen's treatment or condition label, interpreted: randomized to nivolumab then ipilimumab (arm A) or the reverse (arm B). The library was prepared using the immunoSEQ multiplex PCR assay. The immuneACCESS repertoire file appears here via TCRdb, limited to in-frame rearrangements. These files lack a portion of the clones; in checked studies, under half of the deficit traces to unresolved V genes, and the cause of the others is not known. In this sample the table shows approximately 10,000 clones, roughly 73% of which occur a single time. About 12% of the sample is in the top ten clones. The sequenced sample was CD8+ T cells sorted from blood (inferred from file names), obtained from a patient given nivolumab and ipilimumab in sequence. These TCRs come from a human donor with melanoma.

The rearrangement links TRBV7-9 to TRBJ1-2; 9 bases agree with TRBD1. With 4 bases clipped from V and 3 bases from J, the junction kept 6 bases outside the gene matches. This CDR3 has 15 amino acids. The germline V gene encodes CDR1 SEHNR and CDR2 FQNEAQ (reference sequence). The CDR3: CASSSSDRGDYGYTF. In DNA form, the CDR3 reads TGTGCCAGCAGCTCCTCAGACAGGGGGGACTATGGCTACACCTTC.

The CDR3 DNA sequence: TGCGCCAGCAGCCTAGCGGTCCAAGGTGGCTACGAGCAGTACTTC. Its protein product is CASSLAVQGGYEQYF. V usage is TRBV4-1 and J usage is TRBJ2-5; the D gene is possibly TRBD2 (6 bases). The DNA end favors TRBJ2-7, so the J call may be wrong. Germline loops: CDR1 MGHRA, CDR2 YSYEKL. This CDR3 spans 15 amino acids.

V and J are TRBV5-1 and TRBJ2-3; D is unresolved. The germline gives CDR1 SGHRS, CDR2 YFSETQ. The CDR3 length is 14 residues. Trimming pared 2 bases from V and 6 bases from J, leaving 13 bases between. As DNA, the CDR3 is TGCGCCAGCAGCTTCCGACTCAACTCGGATACGCAGTATTTT. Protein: CASSFRLNSDTQYF.

As DNA, the CDR3 is TGTGCCTGGAGTGAGCGGGAGGGCACCGGGGAGCTGTTTTTT. Translating gives CAWSEREGTGELFF. The chain uses TRBV30 and TRBJ2-2; 10 nucleotides agree with TRBD2. The CDR3 covers 14 residues. CDR1 and CDR2 (germline): GTSNPN, SVGIG (reference sequence). V trimming: 1 base; J trimming: 4 bases; junction bases outside the gene matches: 0.

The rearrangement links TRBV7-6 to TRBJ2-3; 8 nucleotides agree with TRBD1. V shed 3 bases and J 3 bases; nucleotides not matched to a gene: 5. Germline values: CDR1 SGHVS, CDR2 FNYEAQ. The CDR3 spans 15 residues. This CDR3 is CASSFTDRETDTQYF. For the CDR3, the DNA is TGTGCCAGCAGCTTCACGGACAGGGAGACAGATACGCAGTATTTT.

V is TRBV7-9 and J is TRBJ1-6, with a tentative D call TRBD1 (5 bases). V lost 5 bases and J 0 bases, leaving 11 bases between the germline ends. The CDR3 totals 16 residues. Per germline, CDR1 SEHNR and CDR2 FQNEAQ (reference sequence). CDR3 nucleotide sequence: TGTGCCAGCAGCCCAGGGTCGGCCTCCTATAATTCACCCCTCCACTTT. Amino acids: CASSPGSASYNSPLHF.

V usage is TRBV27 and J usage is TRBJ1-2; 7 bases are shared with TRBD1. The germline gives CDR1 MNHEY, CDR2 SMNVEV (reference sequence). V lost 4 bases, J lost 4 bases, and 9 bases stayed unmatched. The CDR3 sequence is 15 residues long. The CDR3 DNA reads TGTGCCAGCAGTTACAACCAGGGGGATAGCTATGGCTACACCTTC. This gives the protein CASSYNQGDSYGYTF.